Listed here are 7 T cell receptor beta chains from one sample, sequenced in a study of type 1 regulatory T cells. A single record per CDR3 protein comes from TCRdb applying MiXCR to the reads. This table has tens of thousands of distinct CDR3 sequences, almost 50% appearing once. Their antigens remain unidentified. Sequenced material: cultured non-Tr1 T cells, either the whole culture or a sorted T cell fraction (not recorded which). The receptors stem from a human donor in good health.

The chain recombines TRBV11-2 with TRBJ2-2; TRBD2 might be the D (6 bases). Germline V gene sequence: CDR1 SGHAT, CDR2 FQNNGV. The CDR3 runs to 15 residues. V gave up 5 bases and J gave up 4 bases, with 14 bases separating them. The CDR3 region has the DNA TGTGCCAGCAGCGCATCCGGGACTCCCACCGGGGAGCTGTTTTTT. It encodes CASSASGTPTGELFF.

In DNA, the CDR3 is TGTGCCACCAGTGATTTCGGCTTGAACACCGGGGAGCTGTTTTTT. This codes for CATSDFGLNTGELFF. This chain links TRBV24-1 with TRBJ2-2, with D unclear. The V end was cut by 1 base, the J end by 1 base, with 6 bases between. This CDR3 is 15 amino acids long. The germline CDR1 and CDR2 sequences are KGHDR and SFDVKD.

This clonotype was seen only once. The V call is TRBV28, the J call TRBJ1-2, with 9 nucleotides matching TRBD1. CDR3 length equals 14 residues. Trimming at V came to 6 bases and at J to 12 bases, leaving 14 bases not matched to a gene. The V gene's germline CDR1 is MDHEN and CDR2 SYDVKM. CDR3 DNA sequence: TGTGCCAGCAGATCAACCGGGACAGGGCAAGCCCACACCTTC. Residues: CASRSTGTGQAHTF.

This chain joins TRBV20-1 and TRBJ2-7; D tentatively reads TRBD1 or TRBD2 (6 bases each). V gave up 6 bases and J gave up 8 bases, with 20 bases separating them. This CDR3 is built from 13 residues. CDR1 DFQATT and CDR2 SNEGSKA come from the germline V gene (reference sequence). The CDR3 region is CSALGGDTMKQYF. The CDR3 coding sequence is TGCAGTGCCCTCGGCGGGGACACAATGAAGCAGTACTTC.

There are a few counts of this clonotype. The chain uses TRBV7-9 and TRBJ2-3, with unresolved D. The CDR3 extends over 15 amino acids. Deletions cut 1 base from V and 1 base from J, with 9 bases between. Germline V gene lookup returns CDR1 SEHNR and CDR2 FQNEAQ (reference sequence). CDR3 amino acids: CASSLVGDGTDTQYF. The DNA of the CDR3 is TGTGCCAGCAGCTTAGTGGGTGACGGCACAGATACGCAGTATTTT.

This chain connects TRBV7-2 to TRBJ2-7; the match to TRBD2 covers 12 bases. From germline, CDR1 is SGHTA and CDR2 FQGNSA. J lost 2 bases, V lost 7 bases, and 6 bases had no gene match. The CDR3 length is 15 residues. CDR3 sequence reads: CASTLLAGGPYEQYF. The CDR3 DNA sequence: TGTGCCAGCACCCTACTAGCGGGGGGCCCCTACGAGCAGTACTTC. The whole variable domain, filled in from reference TRBV7-2 and TRBJ2-7, reads GAGVSQSPSNKVTEKGKDVELRCDPISGHTALYWYRQSLGQGLEFLIYFQGNSAPDKSGLPSDRFSAERTGGSVSTLTIQRTQQEDSAVYLCASTLLAGGPYEQYFGPGTRLTVT.

On this clonotype itself: The CDR3 carries no conserved terminal phenylalanine or tryptophan, so it likely arises from a read error. The rearrangement uses TRBV11-2 and TRBJ2-1, with TRBD1 matching 7 bases. The germline V gene encodes CDR1 SGHAT and CDR2 FQNNGV. The CDR3 is 13 residues long. J lost 5 bases, V lost 3 bases, and 1 base had no gene match. Written as DNA, the CDR3 is TGTGCCAGCAGCTTGGGACAGCACAATGAGCAGTTCTTG. Its protein product is CASSLGQHNEQFL.